What follows is one T cell receptor beta chain and its context. This record comes from a study of shared clonotypes between healthy human individuals. TCRdb's copy holds only in-frame clones and misses some; the assay was immunoSEQ multiplex PCR. The data contain roughly 660,000 clones, about 90% of them singletons. This CDR3 spans 15 amino acids. Trimming removed 5 bases at V and 4 bases at J, with 16 bases between. The germline CDR1 and CDR2 sequences are SGDLS and YYNGEE. The sample consisted of memory CD8+ T cells from PBMCs. Sample subset: CD45RO+ cells pooled with CCR7-negative TemRA cells. The V gene is TRBV9, the J gene TRBJ2-1; no clear D. The sequence was obtained from a man between 18 and 29 years old in good health. Some clones in this sample may be carry-over from other donors' samples. In DNA, the CDR3 is TGTGCCAGCAGTCCCGACCGGGCTGGGTACAATGAGCAGTTCTTC. Translation gives CASSPDRAGYNEQFF.